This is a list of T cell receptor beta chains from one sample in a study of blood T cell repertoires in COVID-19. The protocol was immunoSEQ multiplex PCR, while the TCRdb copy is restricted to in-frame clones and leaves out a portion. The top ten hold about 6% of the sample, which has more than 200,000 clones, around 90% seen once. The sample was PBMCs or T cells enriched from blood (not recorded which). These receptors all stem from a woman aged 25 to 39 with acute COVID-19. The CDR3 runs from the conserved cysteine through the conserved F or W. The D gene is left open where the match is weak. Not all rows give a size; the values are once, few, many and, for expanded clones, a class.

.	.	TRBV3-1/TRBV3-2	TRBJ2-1	CASSQAPFGDYQVFNEQFF	TGTGCCAGCAGCCAAGCCCCCTTCGGCGACTACCAGGTTTTCAATGAGCAGTTCTTC
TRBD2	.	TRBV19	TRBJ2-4	CASNTDGTGGNIQYF	TGTGCCAGTAACACGGACGGGACCGGGGGGAACATTCAGTACTTC
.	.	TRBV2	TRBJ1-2	CASGAGSYGYTF	TGTGCCAGCGGGGCCGGGAGCTATGGCTACACCTTC
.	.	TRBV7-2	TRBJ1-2	CASSSVPGDGYTF	TGTGCCAGCAGCTCCGTACCTGGAGATGGCTACACCTTC
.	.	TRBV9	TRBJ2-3	CASSVELAADTQYF	TGTGCCAGCAGCGTAGAGTTAGCGGCAGATACGCAGTATTTT
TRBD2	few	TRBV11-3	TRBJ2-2	CASSQTSGTYTGELFF	TGTGCCAGCAGCCAGACTAGCGGGACTTACACCGGGGAGCTGTTTTTT
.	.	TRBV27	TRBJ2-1	CASSQLAGTEYNEQFF	TGTGCCAGCAGTCAATTGGCGGGGACGGAGTACAATGAGCAGTTCTTC
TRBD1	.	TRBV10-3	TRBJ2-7	CAIREDRLSYEQYF	TGTGCCATCAGGGAGGACAGGCTCTCCTACGAGCAGTACTTC
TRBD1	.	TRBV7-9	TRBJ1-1	CASRSGGSGTEAFF	TGTGCCAGCAGATCAGGGGGCTCGGGCACTGAAGCTTTCTTT
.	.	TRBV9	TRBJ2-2	CASSVGQVTRELFF	TGTGCCAGCAGCGTAGGACAGGTCACCAGGGAGCTGTTTTTT
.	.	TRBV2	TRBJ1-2	CASSEWVGSNYGYTF	TGTGCCAGCAGTGAATGGGTAGGGAGTAACTATGGCTACACCTTC
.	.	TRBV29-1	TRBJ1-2	CSDDTGNGYGYTF	TGCAGCGATGATACAGGGAACGGGTATGGCTACACCTTC
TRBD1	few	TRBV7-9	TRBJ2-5	CASSYPVDRGIGETQYF	TGTGCCAGCAGCTATCCCGTGGACAGGGGGATTGGGGAGACCCAGTACTTC
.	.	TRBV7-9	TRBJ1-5	CASSLGGGNQPQHF	TGTGCCAGCAGCTTAGGAGGTGGGAATCAGCCCCAGCATTTT
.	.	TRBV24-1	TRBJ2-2	CATRKGDTGELFF	TGTGCCACCCGTAAGGGGGACACCGGGGAGCTGTTTTTT
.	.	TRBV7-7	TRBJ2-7	CASSLGAGYEQYF	TGTGCTAGCAGCTTAGGGGCGGGCTACGAGCAGTACTTC
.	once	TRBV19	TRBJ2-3	CASSWARAQYF	TGTGCCAGTAGTTGGGCCAGGGCGCAGTATTTT
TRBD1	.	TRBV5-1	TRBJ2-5	CASSLGAGGSETQYF	TGCGCCAGCAGCTTGGGGGCAGGGGGATCAGAGACCCAGTACTTC
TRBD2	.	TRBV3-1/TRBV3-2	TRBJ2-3	CASTKGTSGGLGTDTQYF	TGTGCCAGCACCAAAGGAACTAGCGGGGGCCTTGGGACAGATACGCAGTATTTT